This T cell receptor (beta chain) was captured in a study of T cells after yellow fever vaccination (dated by TCRdb to about 2019). Some background on the complete study: The SMART-Seq v4 Ultra Low Input RNA kit was used to prepare libraries from fractions with low cell numbers. To follow T-cell clones before and after both primary and booster YFV17D yellow fever vaccination, bulk TCR alpha and beta repertoires underwent longitudinal sequencing. Two healthy male donors made up the cohort, one aged 18 to 30 years and the other aged 30 to 40 years. Blood was drawn at multiple timepoints before and after primary and secondary immunization, with bulk PBMC replicates and cell subsets isolated.

The germline V gene yields SGHTA for CDR1 and FQGNSA for CDR2. V is reduced by 2 bases and J by 10 bases, leaving a spacing of 6 bases between them. From the cysteine through the phenylalanine, the CDR3 covers 12 amino acids. The entry retains the CDR3 DNA only, 36 bases that are in frame from base 1. In the paper's terms, the treatment or condition label means: live attenuated yellow fever vaccine strain. Two biological replicates of bulk PBMCs were collected at each blood-draw timepoint. PBMCs were isolated from peripheral blood using a standard Ficoll-Paque protocol. TriZol was used to extract RNA from bulk PBMCs, from CD4 and CD8 fractions, and from dextramer-positive and dextramer-negative fractions. TCRdb records Illumina NovaSeq 6000 as the sequencer. TCR cDNA was made using 5'RACE template switching, a step that added a universal primer site and unique molecular identifiers. Priming for cDNA synthesis came from both the TCR alpha and TCR beta constant segments. Library amplification used two PCR steps, and the second PCR step added sample barcodes and sequencing adapters. Sequencing of libraries was done on Illumina HiSeq 2500 (2x100 bp) or NovaSeq (2x150 bp). From the authors' description of their analysis: Demultiplexing of reads and collapsing into UMI consensus sequences were performed with MIGEC, and V(D)J alignment was carried out with MiXCR. Vaccine-responding clonotypes were defined with edgeR using replicate PBMC samples, requiring FDR below 0.01 and a log2 fold change above 5 up to day 15. Each bulk clonotype was labeled CD4 or CD8 based on which sequenced repertoire, CD4 or CD8, contained the clonotype at higher abundance. TCRdb trimmed public reads at Q25 via fastp, called clones via MiXCR and kept in-frame beta chains. Entries are consolidated by CDR3 protein sequence, retaining the most common genes and DNA. TCRdb, rather than the study authors, made the V and J calls. This sample has hundreds of thousands of distinct CDR3 sequences in its table, and over 15% of those were observed once. The ten biggest clones cover roughly a sixth of the sample.

As to this clonotype: Its recognized antigen is unknown. Base qualities were left out, and no much larger clone turns up one base away.

Overall results and qualifications from the work: A small share of clonotypes occurred in both CD4 and CD8 compartments, likely arising from convergent recombination. Because the study included only a couple of donors, the extent to which the findings can be generalized is limited. After the booster, most of the clones that had expanded following primary vaccination were detected again (roughly 96% of CD4 and more than 85% of CD8), which suggests that memory was broadly maintained. The secondary T-cell response was found to be weaker but faster than the primary response, with a peak reached on day 5 rather than on day 15. Because abundant contaminating clonotypes from the bulk population could be contained in FACS-sorted repertoires, computational filtering was required.

The starting material was PBMCs, obtained before the yellow fever booster vaccination. The clonotype comes from a young man who received the YFV17D yellow fever vaccine. Recombination connected TRBV7-2 to TRBJ1-6, with no reliable assignment of the D segment. The DNA sequence is TGTGCCAGCAGCTTATCAGCCTCACCCCTCCACTTT. The resulting protein is CASSLSASPLHF.